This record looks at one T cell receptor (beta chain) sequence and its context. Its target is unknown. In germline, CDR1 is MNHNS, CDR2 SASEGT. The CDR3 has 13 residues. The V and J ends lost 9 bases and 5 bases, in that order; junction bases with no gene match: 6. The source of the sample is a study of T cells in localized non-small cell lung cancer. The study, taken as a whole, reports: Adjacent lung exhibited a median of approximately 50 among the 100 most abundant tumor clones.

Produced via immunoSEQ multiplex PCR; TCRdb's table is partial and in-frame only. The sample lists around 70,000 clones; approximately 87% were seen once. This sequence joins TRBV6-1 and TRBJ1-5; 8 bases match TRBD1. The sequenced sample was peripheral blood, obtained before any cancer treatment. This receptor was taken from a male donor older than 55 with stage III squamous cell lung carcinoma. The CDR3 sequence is CASTGQGDQPQHF. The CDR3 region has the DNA TGTGCCAGTACCGGACAGGGAGATCAGCCCCAGCATTTT.